The T cell receptor beta chain under discussion was sequenced for a study of blood T cell repertoires in COVID-19. This clone was detected only once. Germline-derived CDR1 and CDR2 are SGHTA and FQGNSA. V shed 5 bases and J 5 bases; nucleotides not matched to a gene: 7. The CDR3 is 14 amino acids. Sequenced by immunoSEQ multiplex PCR; TCRdb stores in-frame clones only, minus some. The repertoire includes around 280,000 clones, around 92% of them detected once, and over 8.5% sits in the top ten. This rearrangement joins TRBV7-2 to TRBJ2-5, with 8 bases identical to TRBD2. This TCR derives from a woman aged 30 to 39 with COVID-19, enrolled during active disease. Sample: peripheral blood. The CDR3 nucleotides read TGTGCCAGCAGCGACTCCAGCGGGGGCGAGACCCAGTACTTC. Residues: CASSDSSGGETQYF.